This record covers a single TCR beta chain. The sample is drawn from a study of shared clonotypes between healthy human individuals. Genomic DNA per cell subset filled all wells of several immunoSEQ plates. Libraries were prepared by immunoSEQ multiplex PCR; TCRdb keeps only in-frame clonotypes and omits some of them. The sample comprises about 2.3 million clones, about 92% of which are singletons, and 0.3% to 0.4% rests with the top ten. After removal of 3 bases from V and 8 bases from J, the junction contained 6 bases not matched to a gene. Germline lookup yields CDR1 KGHSH and CDR2 LQKENI. The CDR3 loop spans 14 amino acids.

The sequence was obtained from a man between 18 and 35 years old in good health. Some clones in this sample may be carry-over from other donors' samples. The V and J genes are TRBV18 and TRBJ2-2; TRBD1 matches 7 bases. Sample: naive CD4+ T cells from PBMCs. Indicated subset: CD45RA+ positively selected. CDR3 bases: TGTGCCAGCTCACCGACAGGGCAAGAAGGGGAGCTGTTTTTT. It yields the protein CASSPTGQEGELFF.